This T cell receptor (beta chain) originates from a study of cytomegalovirus exposure and HLA in healthy donors. The wider study: Tens of millions of unique TCRs from HLA-typed donors were held in an early data release. General study results and limits: Several top significant clusters appeared, in a later analysis, to be linked to common viral pathogens. In an earlier analysis, most TCR beta V segments were productive about 90% or about 30% of the time. Across all donors, roughly uniform sequencing depth was an assumption of the presence/absence analyses.

CDR1 and CDR2 (germline): MNHEY, SVGAGI. The J segment lost 0 bases and the V segment lost 4 bases, leaving 6 bases of the junction unmatched. CDR3 length: 16 residues. This clone was counted a single time. No antigen is known for it. PCR was performed using 60 Vbeta and 13 Jbeta primers. The method was immunoSEQ multiplex PCR; TCRdb's version includes in-frame clones alone and lacks a portion of them. The sample consists of roughly 150,000 clones, roughly 80% of them appearing once. The chain has TRBV6-5 and TRBJ2-7; 10 bases match TRBD1. The source of this sequence is a male donor in good health and CMV-seronegative. Sequencing input: PBMCs. CDR3 coding DNA: TGTGCCAGCAGTTCTACTGGGACAGGGGTCTCCTACGAGCAGTACTTC. It yields the protein CASSSTGTGVSYEQYF.